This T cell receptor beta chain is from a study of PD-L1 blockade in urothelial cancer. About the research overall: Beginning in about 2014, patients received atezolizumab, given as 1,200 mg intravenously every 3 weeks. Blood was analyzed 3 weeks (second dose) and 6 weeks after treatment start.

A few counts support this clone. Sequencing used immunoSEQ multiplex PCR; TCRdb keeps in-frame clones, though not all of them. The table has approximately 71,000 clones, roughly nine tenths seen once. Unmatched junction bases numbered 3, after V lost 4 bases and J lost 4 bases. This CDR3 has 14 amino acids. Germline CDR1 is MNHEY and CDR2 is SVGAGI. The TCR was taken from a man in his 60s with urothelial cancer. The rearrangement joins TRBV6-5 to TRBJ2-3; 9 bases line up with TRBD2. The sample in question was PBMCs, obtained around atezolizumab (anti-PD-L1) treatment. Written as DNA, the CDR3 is TGTGCCAGCAGTTCGGGACTAGCATCAGATACGCAGTATTTT. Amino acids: CASSSGLASDTQYF.